A single TCR beta chain is shown here with its context. Its antigen is unidentified. The data are from a study of shared clonotypes between healthy human individuals. Study information: Each donor's CD8 memory used one plate, CD8 naive two, each CD4 subset three. Whole-study results and caveats: Sharing across four donors was highest in naive CD4 (roughly 5%) and lowest in memory CD8 (0.4%). In general, naive subsets displayed greater estimated richness than memory subsets did.

CD8 memory merged CD45RO+ with CCR7-negative CD45RA+ TemRA cells. Repertoires were generated with immunoSEQ multiplex PCR, while TCRdb's copy carries only in-frame clones and drops some. The data hold roughly 400,000 clones, with about 96% observed a single time. V was pared by 4 bases and J by 6 bases, with 2 bases of the junction left unmatched. Germline loops: CDR1 SQVTM, CDR2 ANQGSEA. This CDR3 comprises 12 residues. Input material: memory CD8+ T cells sorted from blood. Regarding subset: CD45RO+ cells pooled with CCR7-negative TemRA cells. The TCR sequence derives from a man aged 25-40 years in good health. The chain employs TRBV29-1 and TRBJ1-3, with 8 positions matching TRBD1. In nucleotides, the CDR3 is TGCAGCGTTGGACAGGGGAAAAACACCATATATTTT. This sequence encodes CSVGQGKNTIYF.